The 26 T cell receptor beta chains below come from one sample, sequenced in a study of T cell clonality in common variable immunodeficiency. Sequenced by immunoSEQ multiplex PCR; TCRdb stores in-frame clones only, minus some. Recorded here are about 60,000 clones, with no singletons, and the ten leading clones hold about 1.8%. Source material: peripheral blood mononuclear cells. All receptors come from a person between 18 and 70 years old in good health.

This clone was detected ten times or more. The read comes to an end 3 residues before the CDR3 does, leaving the germline J gene to fill in the end. The chain couples TRBV5-6 to TRBJ2-5; tentative D call: TRBD1 (5 bases). The CDR3 length is 15 residues. V was clipped by 1 base and J by 0 bases, with 10 bases between them. Germline loops: CDR1 SGHDT, CDR2 YYEEEE. Incomplete CDR3 DNA: TGTGCCAGCAGCTTGCAGGGTTGGGACCAAGAGACC. Translated, it gives CASSLQGWDQET. The full CDR3 reads CASSLQGWDQETQYF.

In its sample, this clone was seen many times. Read data end 3 residues before the CDR3 end; the end is taken from the germline J gene. The chain recombines TRBV15 with TRBJ2-7, with a weak D call TRBD2 (6 bases). Germline V gives CDR1 LNHNV, CDR2 YYDKDF (reference sequence). CDR3 size: 15 residues. V was pared by 0 bases and J by 4 bases, with 13 bases between. CDR3 sequence reads: CATSRDLRLGYEQYF. CDR3 DNA, as far as it was read: TGTGCCACCAGCAGAGATTTGAGACTAGGATACGAG.

This clone occurred many times. The CDR3 is cut off 3 residues early in the read; its end comes from the germline J gene. The chain employs TRBV10-3 and TRBJ2-5; 13 bases line up with TRBD2. V was pared by 3 bases and J by 4 bases, with 17 bases of the junction left unmatched. Germline V lookup: CDR1 ENHRY, CDR2 SYGVKD. The CDR3 is 20 residues long. CDR3 residues: CAISDPEGTSGIRVRETQYF. The DNA read from the CDR3 is TGTGCCATCAGTGATCCCGAAGGGACTAGCGGGATCCGGGTGCGAGAGACC.

This clone has at least ten counts. The read falls 3 residues short of the CDR3 end, and the missing part is taken from the germline J gene. V usage is TRBV7-9 and J usage is TRBJ1-2; D is ambiguous. The V gene's germline CDR1 is SEHNR and CDR2 FQNEAQ (reference sequence). This CDR3 is 11 amino acids long. The CDR3 spells CASSLARGYTF. The DNA read from the CDR3 is TGTGCCAGCAGCTTAGCGAGGGGC.

This clone was recorded many times. This chain's CDR3 is CSARPITPGLAKTGELFF. The sequenced CDR3 bases are TGCAGTGCTAGACCAATCACCCCGGGACTAGCTAAAACCGGGGAG. This sequence joins TRBV20-1 and TRBJ2-2; TRBD2 matches at 9 bases. The sequenced fragment ends 3 residues before the CDR3 boundary, so the rest is inferred from the germline J gene. The germline V gene encodes CDR1 DFQATT and CDR2 SNEGSKA (reference sequence). V trimming: 2 bases; J trimming: 5 bases; junction bases outside the gene matches: 15. The CDR3 totals 18 residues.

This clone was seen repeatedly, ten times or more. The read finishes 3 residues shy of the CDR3 end, and the germline J gene is used to complete it. The rearrangement joins TRBV2 to TRBJ2-2; D is uncertain. The V and J ends lost 2 bases and 1 base respectively, with 8 bases between them. The CDR3 totals 15 residues. In germline, CDR1 is SNHLY, CDR2 FYNNEI. The CDR3 loop reads CASSENYLNTGELFF. The covered CDR3 bases are TGTGCCAGCAGTGAAAACTACCTGAACACCGGGGAG.

Many counts were recorded for this clone. The sequenced fragment ends 3 residues before the CDR3 boundary, so the rest is inferred from the germline J gene. The genes are TRBV30 and TRBJ1-4; 7 bases fit TRBD1. Germline-derived CDR1 and CDR2 are GTSNPN and SVGIG (reference sequence). CDR3 size: 16 residues. V shed 4 bases and J 5 bases; nucleotides not matched to a gene: 13. The CDR3 loop reads CAWTPLGTVANEKLFF. CDR3 DNA, as far as it was read: TGTGCCTGGACTCCGTTGGGGACAGTTGCGAATGAAAAA. Filled out from reference TRBV30 and TRBJ1-4, the complete variable domain reads SQTIHQWPATLVQPVGSPLSLECTVEGTSNPNLYWYRQAAGRGLQLLFYSVGIGQISSEVPQNLSASRPQDRQFILSSKKLLLSDSGFYLCAWTPLGTVANEKLFFGSGTQLSVL.

Comment on this clone: The read falls 3 residues short of the CDR3 end, and the missing part is taken from the germline J gene. The chain is built from TRBV5-1 and TRBJ2-7; D is perhaps TRBD1 (6 bases). The CDR3 extends over 15 amino acids. V lost 4 bases and J 2 bases, leaving 16 bases between the germline ends. Germline V gene data show CDR1 as SGHRS and CDR2 as YFSETQ. CDR3 region: CASSLRQDLPYEQYF. Incomplete CDR3 DNA: TGCGCCAGCAGCCTAAGACAGGACTTACCCTACGAG.

This clone showed up many times. Sequencing ends 3 residues short of the CDR3 end; the germline J gene provides the rest. The chain employs TRBV5-1 and TRBJ2-7; D might be TRBD2 (5 bases). Trimming cost V 1 base and J 0 bases, with 8 bases left between them. Germline V gene lookup returns CDR1 SGHRS and CDR2 YFSETQ. The CDR3 is 14 residues long. The CDR3 region is CASSLNSGSYEQYF. The DNA read from the CDR3 is TGCGCCAGCAGCTTGAACAGCGGCTCCTACGAG.

This clone came up many times. The read finishes 3 residues shy of the CDR3 end, and the germline J gene is used to complete it. V is TRBV20-1 and J is TRBJ2-3, with D possibly being TRBD1 or TRBD2 (5 bases each). Trimming removed 1 base from V and 2 bases from J, with 16 bases in between. The germline V gene encodes CDR1 DFQATT and CDR2 SNEGSKA (reference sequence). CDR3 length: 16 residues. CDR3 amino acids: CSARVGARAHTDTQYF. Partial CDR3 DNA: TGCAGTGCTAGAGTTGGGGCGAGGGCCCACACAGATACG.

This clone occurred many times. The sequence runs out 3 residues before the end of the CDR3; the remainder is reconstructed from the germline J gene. The chain joins TRBV7-8 to TRBJ2-1, with 9 bases aligning to TRBD2. V gave up 2 bases and J gave up 0 bases; unmatched junction bases: 5. This CDR3 has 17 amino acids. Germline values: CDR1 SGHVS, CDR2 FQNEAQ. The DNA read from the CDR3 is TGTGCCAGCAGCTTAATCCTAGCGGGATTCTCCTACAATGAG. Its translation: CASSLILAGFSYNE. The entire CDR3 reads CASSLILAGFSYNEQFF.

Many counts were recorded for this clone. The CDR3 reads CSATRASGGRGDTQYF. The sequenced part of the CDR3 DNA is TGCAGTGCCACACGGGCTAGCGGGGGGAGGGGAGATACG. The chain has TRBV20-1 and TRBJ2-3; 11 nucleotides align to TRBD2. The read stops 3 residues short of the end of the CDR3; the missing end is completed from the germline J gene. This CDR3 region has 16 residues. CDR1 is DFQATT, CDR2 SNEGSKA, per germline (reference sequence). V lost 6 bases to trimming and J lost 5 bases; unmatched junction nucleotides: 13.

This clone showed up many times. The read stops 3 residues short of the end of the CDR3; the missing end is completed from the germline J gene. The V and J genes are TRBV19 and TRBJ1-1; D call uncertain. Germline values: CDR1 LNHDA, CDR2 SQIVND (reference sequence). The CDR3 is 9 amino acids. Incomplete CDR3 DNA: TGTTCAATACACGCTGAA. It codes for CSIHAE. The CDR3 in its entirety is CSIHAEAFF. The full variable domain, its missing parts supplied by reference TRBV19 and TRBJ1-1, is DGGITQSPKYLFRKEGQNVTLSCEQNLNHDAMYWYRQDPGQGLRLIYYSQIVNDFQKGDIAEGYSVSREKKESFPLTVTSAQKNPTAFYLCSIHAEAFFGQGTRLTVV.

This clone was recorded at least ten times. From the germline J gene comes the end of the CDR3, since the read stops 3 residues before it. V and J are TRBV7-8 and TRBJ1-2; TRBD1 is a possible D gene (6 bases). The V gene lost 1 base and the J gene lost 4 bases, with 10 bases spanning the gap. Germline values: CDR1 SGHVS, CDR2 FQNEAQ. The CDR3 extends over 14 amino acids. The sequenced part of the CDR3 DNA is TGTGCCAGCAGCTTAGACAGGGTTAGCTATGGC. Translated, it gives CASSLDRVSYG. The full-length CDR3 reads as CASSLDRVSYGYTF.

This clone has ten or more counts. The CDR3 extends 3 residues past the end of the read, so its final part is completed from the germline J gene. The chain uses TRBV6-4 and TRBJ2-1, with 10 bases that match TRBD1. Trimming at V came to 3 bases and at J to 6 bases, leaving 5 bases not matched to a gene. This CDR3 is built from 15 residues. Germline values: CDR1 MRHNA, CDR2 SNTAGT. The part of the CDR3 DNA that was read is TGTGCCAGCAGTGAGGGAGGACAGGGGGGCAATGAG. This codes for CASSEGGQGGNE. The CDR3 in its entirety is CASSEGGQGGNEQFF.

This clone was observed at least ten times. Incomplete CDR3 DNA: TGTGCCAGCAGCGATCTGACAACTGGAAACACC. It translates to CASSDLTTGNT. The full-length CDR3 reads as CASSDLTTGNTIYF. V is TRBV9 and J is TRBJ1-3; D remains ambiguous. The CDR3 end falls 3 residues outside the read, so it is completed with the germline J gene. The CDR3 contains 14 residues. The germline gives CDR1 SGDLS, CDR2 YYNGEE. V gave up 3 bases and J gave up 2 bases, with 9 bases separating them.

This clone has just a few counts. Read coverage stops 3 residues before the CDR3 terminus; the germline J gene supplies the remainder. This chain joins TRBV7-9 and TRBJ2-1; unclear D gene. This CDR3 contains 13 residues. The germline V and J ends were trimmed by 4 bases and 7 bases, with 11 bases remaining between them. CDR1 is SEHNR and CDR2 is FQNEAQ in the germline V gene (reference sequence). Incomplete CDR3 DNA: TGTGCCAGCAGCTCCAGTGGGCTGAATGAG. It codes for CASSSSGLNE. The whole CDR3 sequence reads CASSSSGLNEQFF. Together with reference TRBV7-9 and TRBJ2-1, the CDR3 gives the full variable domain: DTGVSQNPRHKITKRGQNVTFRCDPISEHNRLYWYRQTLGQGPEFLTYFQNEAQLEKSRLLSDRFSAERPKGSFSTLEIQRTEQGDSAMYLCASSSSGLNEQFFGPGTRLTVL.

This clone came up many times. From the germline J gene comes the end of the CDR3, since the read stops 3 residues before it. The chain links TRBV2 to TRBJ1-1; 7 bases line up with TRBD1. CDR1 SNHLY and CDR2 FYNNEI come from the germline V gene. CDR3 size: 14 residues. CDR3 amino acids: CAREETGRGYEAFF. The DNA read from the CDR3 is TGTGCCAGGGAGGAGACAGGGAGGGGTTACGAA.

This clone was recorded many times. With the read ending 3 residues before the CDR3 end, the germline J gene is used to fill in that end. The chain carries TRBV29-1 and TRBJ2-3; 9 positions agree with TRBD2. Germline loops: CDR1 SQVTM, CDR2 ANQGSEA. With V trimmed by 4 bases and J by 4 bases, 6 bases remained unmatched. This CDR3 is built from 14 residues. The covered CDR3 bases are TGCAGCGTTGTTGCGGGGGGGCTCTCAGATACG. Translation: CSVVAGGLSDT. The CDR3 reads in full as CSVVAGGLSDTQYF.

This clone was picked up many times. Coverage ceases 3 residues before the CDR3 finishes, and the germline J gene fills in the end. The chain carries TRBV29-1 and TRBJ2-7, with unresolved D. Trimming left V 5 bases short and J 1 base short, with 6 bases between. Germline values: CDR1 SQVTM, CDR2 ANQGSEA. CDR3 length: 11 residues. The CDR3 bases that were read are TGCAGCGTTTCTGTGTCCTACGAG. It translates to CSVSVSYE. The whole CDR3 is CSVSVSYEQYF.

This clone was seen repeatedly, ten times or more. With the read ending 3 residues before the CDR3 end, the germline J gene is used to fill in that end. The chain links TRBV5-1 to TRBJ2-7, with D possibly TRBD1 on 5 matching bases. CDR3 length: 12 residues. CDR1 SGHRS and CDR2 YFSETQ come from the germline V gene. The V gene lost 0 bases and the J gene lost 6 bases, with 7 bases spanning the gap. CDR3 DNA (partial): TGCGCCAGCAGCTTGGTGGGGCCCGAG. Translated, it gives CASSLVGPE. The entire CDR3 protein reads CASSLVGPEQYF. The full variable domain, with the rest looked up from reference TRBV5-1 and TRBJ2-7, is KAGVTQTPRYLIKTRGQQVTLSCSPISGHRSVSWYQQTPGQGLQFLFEYFSETQRNKGNFPGRFSGRQFSNSRSEMNVSTLELGDSALYLCASSLVGPEQYFGPGTRLTVT.

This clone has ten or more counts. Coverage ceases 3 residues before the CDR3 finishes, and the germline J gene fills in the end. V is TRBV4-1 and J is TRBJ2-7; tentatively, D is TRBD1 (5 bases). V dropped 7 bases and J dropped 3 bases, with 7 bases sitting between them. Germline V gives CDR1 MGHRA, CDR2 YSYEKL. The CDR3 has 11 amino acids. The covered CDR3 bases are TGCGCCAGCACCGACAGCTACGAG. Amino acids: CASTDSYE. The complete CDR3 reads CASTDSYEQYF.

The sample holds many counts of this clone. The read terminates 3 residues ahead of where the CDR3 ends, so the germline J gene completes it. This chain connects TRBV20-1 to TRBJ2-1; TRBD1 matches 7 bases. The CDR3 sequence is 14 residues long. CDR1 and CDR2 from the germline V gene are DFQATT and SNEGSKA (reference sequence). Unmatched junction bases numbered 6, after V lost 0 bases and J lost 7 bases. The CDR3 loop is CSARDHDRVNEQFF. Incomplete CDR3 DNA: TGCAGTGCTAGAGATCACGACAGGGTAAATGAG.

The table lists this clone with many counts. Read data end 3 residues before the CDR3 end; the end is taken from the germline J gene. The rearrangement uses TRBV5-1 and TRBJ2-1; 8 nucleotides line up with TRBD2. J was trimmed by 9 bases and V by 4 bases; bases with no gene match: 6. This CDR3 contains 13 residues. The V gene's germline CDR1 is SGHRS and CDR2 YFSETQ. The CDR3 bases that were read are TGCGCCAGCAGCCTGGGGACTAGTATTGAG. Translation gives CASSLGTSIE. The whole CDR3 is CASSLGTSIEQFF.

Turning to this clone: The sequence runs out 3 residues before the end of the CDR3; the remainder is reconstructed from the germline J gene. The chain employs TRBV2 and TRBJ1-6; TRBD1 matches at 8 bases. The germline V gene encodes CDR1 SNHLY and CDR2 FYNNEI. V gave up 5 bases and J gave up 4 bases; unmatched junction bases: 4. The CDR3 spans 15 residues. The CDR3 spells CASSKTGVYNSPLHF. CDR3 bases read: TGTGCCAGCAGTAAGACAGGGGTGTATAATTCACCC.

This clone has at least ten counts. The missing CDR3 end, 3 residues past where the read stops, is filled in from the germline J gene. This chain uses TRBV5-1 with TRBJ2-5; 9 positions agree with TRBD2. The junction had 8 bases not matched to a gene; V was cut back by 6 bases and J by 2 bases. In germline, CDR1 is SGHRS, CDR2 YFSETQ. The CDR3 spans 15 residues. The sequenced part of the CDR3 DNA is TGCGCCAGCAAGGCCGAGGGACTAGCACAAGAGACC. Protein: CASKAEGLAQET. The entire CDR3 reads CASKAEGLAQETQYF.